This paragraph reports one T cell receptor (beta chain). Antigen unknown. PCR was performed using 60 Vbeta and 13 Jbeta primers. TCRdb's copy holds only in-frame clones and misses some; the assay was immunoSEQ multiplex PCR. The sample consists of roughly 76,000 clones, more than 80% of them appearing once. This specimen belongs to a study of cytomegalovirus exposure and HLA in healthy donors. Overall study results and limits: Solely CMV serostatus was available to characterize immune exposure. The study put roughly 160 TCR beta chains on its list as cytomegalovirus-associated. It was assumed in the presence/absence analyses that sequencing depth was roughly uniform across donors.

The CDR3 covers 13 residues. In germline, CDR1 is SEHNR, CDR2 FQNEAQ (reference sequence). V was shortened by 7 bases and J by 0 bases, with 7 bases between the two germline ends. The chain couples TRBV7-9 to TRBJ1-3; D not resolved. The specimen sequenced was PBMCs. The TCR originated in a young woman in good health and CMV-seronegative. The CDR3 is CASTRDSGNTIYF. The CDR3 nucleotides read TGTGCCAGCACCCGAGACTCTGGAAACACCATATATTTT.